The source of this T cell receptor beta chain is a study of T-cell reconstitution after alpha-beta-depleted transplantation in children. Findings and caveats of the study: T-cell counts and diversity were attributed mostly to newly produced T cells one year after transplant.

Comments on this clonotype: What it binds is not known.

The V end lost 1 base, the J end lost 4 bases, and 19 bases lay between the germline ends. The CDR3 length is 17 residues. Germline CDR1 reads SGHVS; CDR2 reads FNYEAQ. A TCRbeta library incorporating unique molecular identifiers was prepared. TCRdb redid the calling of the PCR reads with MiXCR, one entry per CDR3 protein. Among over 45,000 distinct CDR3 sequences, 35% to 55% were seen once, and the ten largest hold 98%. The sample consisted of PBMCs, mostly from graft donor cells, taken 360 days after TCRalphabeta/CD19-depleted stem cell transplant. This chain joins TRBV7-6 and TRBJ1-1, with D maybe TRBD1 (5 bases). The sequence was obtained from a male patient under 18 who had a stem cell transplant for acute lymphoblastic leukemia, so the T cells may come from the graft donor. In DNA form, the CDR3 reads TGTGCCAGCAGCTTAGTGCCAGGGAGGGAGTTGGGCACTGAAGCTTTCTTT. It translates to CASSLVPGRELGTEAFF.